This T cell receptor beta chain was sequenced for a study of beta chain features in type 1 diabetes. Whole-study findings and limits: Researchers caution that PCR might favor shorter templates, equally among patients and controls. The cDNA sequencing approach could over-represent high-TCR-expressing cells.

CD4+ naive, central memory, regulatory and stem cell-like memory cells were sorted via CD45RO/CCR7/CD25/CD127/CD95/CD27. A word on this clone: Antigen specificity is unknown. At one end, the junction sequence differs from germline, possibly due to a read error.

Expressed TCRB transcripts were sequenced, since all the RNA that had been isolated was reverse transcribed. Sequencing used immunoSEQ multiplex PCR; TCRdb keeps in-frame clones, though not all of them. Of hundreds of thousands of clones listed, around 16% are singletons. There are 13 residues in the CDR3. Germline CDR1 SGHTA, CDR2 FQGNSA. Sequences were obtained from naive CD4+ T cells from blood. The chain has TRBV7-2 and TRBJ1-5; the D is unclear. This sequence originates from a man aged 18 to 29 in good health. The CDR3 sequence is CASSLARYQPQHF. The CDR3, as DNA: TGTGCCAGCAGCCTAGCACGTTATCAGCCCCAGCATTTT. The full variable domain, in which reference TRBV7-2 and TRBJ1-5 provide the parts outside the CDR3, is GAGVSQSPSNKVTEKGKDVELRCDPISGHTALYWYRQSLGQGLEFLIYFQGNSAPDKSGLPSDRFSAERTGGSVSTLTIQRTQQEDSAVYLCASSLARYQPQHFGDGTRLSIL.